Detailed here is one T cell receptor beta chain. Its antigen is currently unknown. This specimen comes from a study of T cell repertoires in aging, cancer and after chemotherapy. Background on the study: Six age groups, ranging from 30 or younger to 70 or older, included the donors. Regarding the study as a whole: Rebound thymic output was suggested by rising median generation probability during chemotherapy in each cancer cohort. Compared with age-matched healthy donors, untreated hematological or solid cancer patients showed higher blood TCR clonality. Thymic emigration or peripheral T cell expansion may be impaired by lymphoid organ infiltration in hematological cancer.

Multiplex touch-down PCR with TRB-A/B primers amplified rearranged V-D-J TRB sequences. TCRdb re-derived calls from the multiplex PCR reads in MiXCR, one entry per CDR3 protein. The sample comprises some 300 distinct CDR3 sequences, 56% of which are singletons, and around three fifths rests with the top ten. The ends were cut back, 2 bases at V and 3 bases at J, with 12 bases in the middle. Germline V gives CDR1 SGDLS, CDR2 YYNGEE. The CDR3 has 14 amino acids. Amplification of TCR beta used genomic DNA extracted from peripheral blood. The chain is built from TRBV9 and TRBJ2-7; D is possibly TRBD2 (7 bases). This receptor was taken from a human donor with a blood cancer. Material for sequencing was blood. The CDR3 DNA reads TGTGCCAGCAGCGTGGGGCGGGGGCTCTACGAGCAGTACTTC. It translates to CASSVGRGLYEQYF.